A single sample gave rise to the 32 T cell receptor beta chains below, sequenced in a study of CD8+ T cells in alopecia areata. Isolated RNA was reverse transcribed into cDNA used as the sequencing template. This table comes from immunoSEQ multiplex PCR, and its TCRdb copy is limited to in-frame clones, with some not included. The sample includes 200,000 to 300,000 clones, none of them occurring once. Cells that came from pooled cutaneous lymph nodes were sorted using CD4, CD8alpha, NKG2D, NKG2ACE and other markers. Sample: CD4+ T cells sorted from a lymph node. Every receptor here comes from a C3H/HeJ mouse with alopecia areata. For the strain, the MHC haplotype given is H2-k.

This clone was detected a few times. The listed genes are named as in mouse. Read sequence stops 4 residues before the CDR3 end, and the germline J gene provides the missing end. The identical CDR3 is also encoded by other nucleotide sequences in the sample. This chain links TRBV13-1 with TRBJ2-1, with 10 bases identical to TRBD1. CDR1 and CDR2 (germline): NSHNY, SYGAGN. V lost 3 bases and J lost 6; bases outside the gene matches: 6. The CDR3 spans 15 residues. The CDR3 loop reads CASSALTGGGAEQFF. Incomplete CDR3 DNA: TGTGCCAGCAGTGCTCTGACAGGGGGCGGTGCT.

This clone was counted between two and nine times. Gene names denote mouse genes. The read falls 4 residues short of the CDR3 end, and the missing part is taken from the germline J gene. This same CDR3 is encoded by further DNA sequences in the sample. The chain uses TRBV19 and TRBJ2-4, with a weak D call TRBD2 (6 bases). CDR3 length equals 14 residues. Germline V gives CDR1 FNHDT, CDR2 SITEND (reference sequence). The V gene lost 4 bases and the J gene lost 0 bases, with 9 bases spanning the gap. The CDR3 reads CASSRLDSQNTLYF. The CDR3 bases that were read are TGTGCCAGCAGTCGACTGGACAGTCAAAAC.

This clone was counted a few times. Mouse names are used for the genes. Coverage ceases 4 residues before the CDR3 finishes, and the germline J gene fills in the end. The gene calls are TRBV13-1 and TRBJ2-5, with 8 bases that match TRBD2. Germline values: CDR1 NSHNY, CDR2 SYGAGN. V lost 3 bases to trimming and J lost 2 bases; unmatched junction nucleotides: 2. The length of the CDR3 is 14 residues. The CDR3 spells CASSALGAQDTQYF. The sequenced CDR3 bases are TGTGCCAGCAGTGCACTGGGGGCCCAAGAC.

This clone was observed many times. Each gene name is a mouse one. CDR3 bases read: TGTGCTAGCAGTAGAGATAACGGGGGGCGCGAGGCAGAA. Protein sequence: CASSRDNGGREAE. The entire CDR3 protein is CASSRDNGGREAETLYF. The V gene is TRBV17, the J gene TRBJ2-3, with D maybe TRBD2 (7 bases). The read is 4 residues too short to cover the CDR3 end, so that end is filled in from the germline J gene. V lost 0 bases to trimming and J lost 3 bases, with 16 bases between them. Germline CDR1 is MNHDT and CDR2 is YYDKIL. This CDR3 is built from 17 residues.

For this clone: Gene names are mouse gene names. The read ends 4 residues early relative to the CDR3; the germline J gene fills the gap. This rearrangement joins TRBV1 to TRBJ2-5, with 9 nucleotides matching TRBD1. Germline CDR1 NSQYPW, CDR2 LRSPGD (reference sequence). This CDR3 has 15 residues. The CDR3 loop is CTCSASQGAHDTQYF. The covered CDR3 bases are TGCACCTGCAGTGCCTCACAGGGGGCGCATGAC.

Remarks on this clone: The gene symbols are mouse symbols. The CDR3 end falls 4 residues outside the read, so it is completed with the germline J gene. The chain joins TRBV19 to TRBJ2-3; TRBD2 aligns across 8 bases. V lost 4 bases, J lost 1 base, and 2 bases stayed unmatched. This CDR3 region has 14 residues. Germline lookup yields CDR1 FNHDT and CDR2 SITEND (reference sequence). The DNA read from the CDR3 is TGTGCCAGCAGTGTACTGGGGGGTGCAGAA. Amino acid sequence: CASSVLGGAE. In full, the CDR3 is CASSVLGGAETLYF.

This clone has more than one count but fewer than ten. Mouse germline and gene names are used. The CDR3 end falls 4 residues outside the read, so it is completed with the germline J gene. The same CDR3 arises from other DNA sequences in this sample as well. The chain uses TRBV13-1 and TRBJ2-5; D is possibly TRBD1 (6 bases). V was cut by 2 bases and J by 3 bases, with 10 bases left in between. This CDR3 comprises 14 residues. Germline-derived CDR1 and CDR2 are NSHNY and SYGAGN. The CDR3 protein is CASSERDKQDTQYF. CDR3 DNA, as far as it was read: TGTGCCAGCAGTGAGCGGGACAAACAAGAC.

Regarding this clone: The gene names here belong to mouse. The observed sequence ends 4 residues before the CDR3 terminus, with the missing tail filled in from the germline J gene. The same CDR3 is also encoded by other DNA sequences in this sample. This chain connects TRBV19 to TRBJ1-2, with 9 bases identical to TRBD1. There are 14 residues in the CDR3. Germline-derived CDR1 and CDR2 are FNHDT and SITEND (reference sequence). Unmatched junction bases numbered 5, after V lost 4 bases and J lost 4 bases. The CDR3 here is CASSPQGAGSDYTF. The CDR3 bases that were read are TGTGCCAGCAGTCCACAGGGGGCTGGCTCC.

Points on this clone: Genes and germline are mouse. The CDR3 end lies 4 residues beyond the end of the read and is filled in from the germline J gene. The chain has TRBV13-3 and TRBJ2-7; 9 bases agree with TRBD2. Germline assignment: CDR1 NNHDY and CDR2 SYVADS. The ends lost 2 bases at V and 0 bases at J; junction bases unmatched: 3. The CDR3 length is 15 residues. The DNA read from the CDR3 is TGTGCCAGCAGTGAAACTGGGGGGTTCTCCTAT. This translates into CASSETGGFSY. The CDR3 in its entirety is CASSETGGFSYEQYF.

Comments on this clone: Gene names and germline match the mouse. Read data end 4 residues before the CDR3 end; the end is taken from the germline J gene. The sample contains more than one DNA sequence encoding this CDR3. The chain is built from TRBV13-1 and TRBJ2-5; 7 bases agree with TRBD1. The CDR3 has 14 residues. Germline loops: CDR1 NSHNY, CDR2 SYGAGN. V lost 5 bases, J lost 2 bases, and 5 bases stayed unmatched. CDR3 region: CASSLRDSQDTQYF. CDR3 DNA (partial): TGTGCCAGCAGCCTCCGGGACAGCCAAGAC.

This clone was observed a few times. The genes and germline here are from mouse. The sequenced fragment ends 4 residues before the CDR3 boundary, so the rest is inferred from the germline J gene. The chain couples TRBV19 to TRBJ2-5; D is unclear. This CDR3 is built from 14 residues. Germline CDR1 and CDR2: FNHDT and SITEND (reference sequence). Trimming removed 4 bases from V and 0 bases from J, with 9 bases in between. CDR3 bases read: TGTGCCAGCAGTTACAGATCTAACCAAGAC. This codes for CASSYRSNQD. Given in full, the CDR3 is CASSYRSNQDTQYF.

Concerning this clone itself: Mouse names are used for the genes. The CDR3 end lies 4 residues beyond the end of the read and is filled in from the germline J gene. The chain links TRBV13-3 to TRBJ2-3; a weak D match, TRBD2 (7 bases). V lost 2 bases and J lost 3, with 16 bases in between. The CDR3 covers 16 residues. Germline V gene lookup returns CDR1 NNHDY and CDR2 SYVADS. The CDR3 here is CASSERGARRAETLYF. CDR3 bases read: TGTGCCAGCAGTGAACGGGGGGCGAGACGGGCAGAA.

On this clone itself: The gene names given are mouse names. Read sequence stops 3 residues before the CDR3 end, and the germline J gene provides the missing end. The rearrangement links TRBV19 to TRBJ1-6; 7 bases are shared with TRBD1. Being an ORF, TRBJ1-6 has a function that is uncertain. Trimming removed 3 bases from V and 9 bases from J; junction bases left unmatched: 3. The CDR3 contains 13 residues. CDR1 and CDR2 from the germline V gene are FNHDT and SITEND (reference sequence). This CDR3 is CASSNQGGSPLYF. Partial CDR3 DNA: TGTGCCAGCAGTAACCAGGGGGGTTCGCCC.

This clone has only a few counts. The gene symbols are mouse symbols. The read ends 4 residues shy of where the CDR3 ends; the end is completed using the germline J gene. The chain combines TRBV13-2 with TRBJ1-1, with 8 bases fitting TRBD1. V gave up 1 base and J gave up 3 bases; unmatched junction bases: 5. The CDR3 consists of 15 residues. The V gene's germline CDR1 is NNHNN and CDR2 SYGAGS (reference sequence). The CDR3 spells CASGDYGTGHTEVFF. Incomplete CDR3 DNA: TGTGCCAGCGGTGATTACGGGACAGGCCACACA.

A remark on this clone: Genes and germline are mouse. The read ends 4 residues before the CDR3 terminus; that terminus is restored from the germline J gene. The J gene is TRBJ2-2, the V gene TRBV13-2; a possible D gene is TRBD1 (6 bases). V was pared by 5 bases and J by 0 bases, with 8 bases between. CDR1 and CDR2 (germline): NNHNN, SYGAGS (reference sequence). The CDR3 covers 14 residues. CDR3 region: CASGDSANTGQLYF. CDR3 DNA, as far as it was read: TGTGCCAGCGGGGACAGCGCAAACACCGGG.

This clone has a handful of counts. This sequence may be a read error, since a much larger clone differs from it by one base. Mouse names are used for the genes. Sequencing ends 4 residues short of the CDR3 end; the germline J gene provides the rest. The gene calls are TRBV5 and TRBJ2-7; 9 bases map to TRBD2. The CDR3 extends over 14 amino acids. Germline CDR1 and CDR2: LGHNA and YNLKQL (reference sequence). The CDR3 DNA, read in part, is TGTGCCAGCAGCCAAGGCTGGGGGGGGTAT. Its translation: CASSQGWGGY. The complete CDR3 reads CASSQGWGGYEQYF.

Comment on this clone: Gene names are mouse gene names. The read ends 4 residues before the CDR3 terminus; that terminus is restored from the germline J gene. V is TRBV13-1 and J is TRBJ2-1; D perhaps matches TRBD2 (6 bases). The CDR3 contains 16 residues. The ends were cut back, 5 bases at V and 0 bases at J, with 15 bases in the middle. CDR1 and CDR2 (germline): NSHNY, SYGAGN. Incomplete CDR3 DNA: TGTGCCAGCAGGGGCGGGGCTGGGGATAACTATGCT. Amino acids: CASRGGAGDNYA. The full CDR3 reads CASRGGAGDNYAEQFF.

This clone has more than one count but fewer than ten. The genes and germline here are from mouse. The covered CDR3 bases are TGTGCCAGCAGTGATGCAATAACAGGGAGCAACACCGGG. Its protein product is CASSDAITGSNTG. The CDR3 as a whole reads CASSDAITGSNTGQLYF. The chain employs TRBV13-1 and TRBJ2-2, with D perhaps matching TRBD1 (6 bases). The read stops 4 residues short of the end of the CDR3; the missing end is completed from the germline J gene. CDR1 and CDR2 from the germline V gene are NSHNY and SYGAGN. The CDR3 consists of 17 residues. V lost 0 bases and J 2 bases, leaving 14 bases between the germline ends.

This clone was detected ten times or more. Gene labels here are mouse ones. The read stops 4 residues short of the end of the CDR3; the missing end is completed from the germline J gene. V is TRBV17 and J is TRBJ1-4; weak D call: TRBD1 (6 bases). The germline gives CDR1 MNHDT, CDR2 YYDKIL. The CDR3 covers 12 residues. The CDR3 loop is CASSYRAERLFF. The covered CDR3 bases are TGTGCTAGCAGTTACAGGGCCGAA.

Note on this clone: Germline and genes: mouse. The read is 4 residues too short to cover the CDR3 end, so that end is filled in from the germline J gene. The genes are TRBV5 and TRBJ2-3; D is uncertain. CDR3 length: 13 residues. V gave up 4 bases and J gave up 1 base, with 6 bases separating them. Germline V lookup: CDR1 LGHNA, CDR2 YNLKQL (reference sequence). The chain's CDR3 is CASSLQGAETLYF. The covered CDR3 bases are TGTGCCAGCAGCCTCCAGGGTGCAGAA.

In its sample, this clone was seen a few times. The genes and germline here are from mouse. The read gets to within 4 residues of the CDR3 end, and the germline J gene fills in the rest. The genes are TRBV19 and TRBJ2-3; D is possibly TRBD1 (6 bases). The V gene lost 5 bases and the J gene lost 4 bases, with 11 bases spanning the gap. This CDR3 contains 13 residues. Germline CDR1 reads FNHDT; CDR2 reads SITEND (reference sequence). The sequenced part of the CDR3 DNA is TGTGCCAGCAGCCCGGGACAACCAGAA. It encodes CASSPGQPE. The entire CDR3 is CASSPGQPETLYF. The full variable domain, with the rest looked up from reference TRBV19 and TRBJ2-3, is GGIITQTPKFLIGQEGQKLTLKCQQNFNHDTMYWYRQDSGKGLRLIYYSITENDLQKGDLSEGYDASREKKSSFSLTVTSAQKNEMAVFLCASSPGQPETLYFGSGTRLTVL.

This clone was counted only a few times. Mouse gene names apply. Read data end 4 residues before the CDR3 end; the end is taken from the germline J gene. This rearrangement joins TRBV5 to TRBJ2-5; 10 bases agree with TRBD1. With V trimmed by 4 bases and J by 2 bases, 3 bases remained unmatched. The length of the CDR3 is 15 residues. Germline CDR1 LGHNA, CDR2 YNLKQL (reference sequence). The CDR3 DNA, read in part, is TGTGCCAGCAGCCCAGACAGGGGGCGCCAAGAC. It encodes CASSPDRGRQD. From start to end, the CDR3 is CASSPDRGRQDTQYF.

Concerning this clone itself: Gene names are mouse gene names. CDR3 sequence reads: CASSDRWGENTLYF. CDR3 DNA (partial): TGTGCCAGCAGTGATCGCTGGGGGGAAAAC. The chain couples TRBV13-1 to TRBJ2-4; 8 nucleotides agree with TRBD2. The observed sequence ends 4 residues before the CDR3 terminus, with the missing tail filled in from the germline J gene. The germline V gene encodes CDR1 NSHNY and CDR2 SYGAGN. This CDR3 spans 14 amino acids.

This clone was picked up a small number of times. Genes here carry mouse names. The CDR3 goes on 4 residues after the read ends, and that part is filled in from the germline J gene. The chain recombines TRBV26 with TRBJ2-2; 7 nucleotides align to TRBD1. CDR3 length: 14 amino acids. V gave up 3 bases and J gave up 4 bases; unmatched junction bases: 2. CDR1 is KGHPV, CDR2 FQNQEV, per germline (reference sequence). The CDR3 loop reads CASSLQGFTGQLYF. The CDR3 DNA, read in part, is TGTGCCAGCAGTCTACAGGGGTTCACCGGG.

This clone was detected only a few times. Mouse germline and gene names are used. The missing CDR3 end, 4 residues past where the read stops, is filled in from the germline J gene. Other DNA sequences from this sample encode an identical CDR3 as well. The V and J genes are TRBV1 and TRBJ1-2; the D is unclear. Germline CDR1 and CDR2: NSQYPW and LRSPGD (reference sequence). There are 13 residues in the CDR3. The CDR3 bases that were read are TGCACCTGCAGTGCAGATCTGGGTTCC. This translates into CTCSADLGS. The entire CDR3 protein reads CTCSADLGSDYTF.

A few counts support this clone. Gene names are the mouse ones. The identical CDR3 is also encoded by other nucleotide sequences in the sample. Here the CDR3 reads CASSPTGYEQYF. The covered CDR3 bases are TGTGCCAGCAGCCCGACTGGGTAT. V gene TRBV5 combines with J gene TRBJ2-7, with 7 positions matching TRBD2. The CDR3 is cut off 4 residues early in the read; its end comes from the germline J gene. The CDR3 is made up of 12 amino acids. The germline V gene has CDR1 LGHNA and CDR2 YNLKQL (reference sequence).

This clone occurred a few times. Mouse gene names apply. The CDR3 is cut off 4 residues early in the read; its end comes from the germline J gene. The chain uses TRBV13-1 and TRBJ2-1, with D tentatively TRBD1 (7 bases). CDR3 length: 15 residues. Germline V CDR1 and CDR2: NSHNY, SYGAGN. Between the trimmed V and J ends, which lost 1 base and 5 bases, there was a span of 13 bases. The DNA read from the CDR3 is TGTGCCAGCAGTGATTGGCAGGGGGGTGATGCT. Protein sequence: CASSDWQGGDA. The entire CDR3 protein reads CASSDWQGGDAEQFF.

This clone has only a few counts. Gene names follow the mouse nomenclature. The CDR3 is cut off 4 residues early in the read; its end comes from the germline J gene. Other DNA sequences in the sample encode the same CDR3. The J gene is TRBJ2-5, the V gene TRBV5; tentatively, D is TRBD1 (7 bases). The CDR3 is 15 amino acids. V lost 0 bases and J lost 2, with 9 bases in between. CDR1 and CDR2 from the germline V gene are LGHNA and YNLKQL (reference sequence). The CDR3 bases that were read are TGTGCCAGCAGCCAAGATCAGGGGGGCCAAGAC. Encoded protein: CASSQDQGGQD. The whole CDR3 protein is CASSQDQGGQDTQYF.

A remark on this clone: Gene and germline names: mouse. The read falls 4 residues short of the CDR3 end, and the missing part is taken from the germline J gene. The chain recombines TRBV13-3 with TRBJ2-3, with 8 bases fitting TRBD1. The CDR3 loop spans 15 amino acids. Germline-derived CDR1 and CDR2 are NNHDY and SYVADS. V shed 5 bases and J 0 bases; nucleotides not matched to a gene: 5. The CDR3 bases that were read are TGTGCCAGCAGCCACGGGACAGGTAGTGCAGAA. It codes for CASSHGTGSAE. The full CDR3 protein is CASSHGTGSAETLYF.

This clone was detected a few times. Gene names are the mouse ones. The CDR3 is cut off 4 residues early in the read; its end comes from the germline J gene. The chain carries TRBV1 and TRBJ2-5; TRBD2 might be the D (7 bases). V was shortened by 0 bases and J by 1 base, with 8 bases between the two germline ends. The CDR3 runs 15 residues. Germline V lookup: CDR1 NSQYPW, CDR2 LRSPGD (reference sequence). This chain's CDR3 is CTCSADGGHQDTQYF. CDR3 DNA, as far as it was read: TGCACCTGCAGTGCAGACGGGGGGCACCAAGAC.

Turning to this clone: Gene names are the mouse ones. The read falls 4 residues short of the CDR3 end, and the missing part is taken from the germline J gene. The rearrangement uses TRBV19 and TRBJ2-2, with D uncertain. CDR1 FNHDT and CDR2 SITEND come from the germline V gene (reference sequence). This CDR3 region has 13 residues. Trimming removed 9 bases at V and 0 bases at J, with 9 bases between. CDR3 bases read: TGTGCCATCTACATAGCAAACACCGGG. Translating it yields CAIYIANTG. The CDR3 as a whole reads CAIYIANTGQLYF.

On this clone: Gene names and germline refer to mouse. The sequence runs out 4 residues before the end of the CDR3; the remainder is reconstructed from the germline J gene. V usage is TRBV19 and J usage is TRBJ2-1; D is possibly TRBD1 (5 bases). Germline CDR1 FNHDT, CDR2 SITEND (reference sequence). Trimming stripped 2 bases from V and 1 base from J, with 13 bases between. The CDR3 contains 16 residues. CDR3 region: CASSMSGRANYAEQFF. CDR3 DNA, as far as it was read: TGTGCCAGCAGTATGTCGGGCAGGGCAAACTATGCT.